This T cell receptor (beta chain) was identified during a study of cytomegalovirus exposure and HLA in healthy donors. Study results and caveats: Sequence variants that were highly shared formed a cluster that was likely a sequencing artifact. There were around 160 TCR beta chains listed as cytomegalovirus-associated. Near-uniform donor sequencing depth was presumed by presence/absence analyses.

The CDR3 contains 16 residues. Germline-derived CDR1 and CDR2 are MNHNY and SVGAGI (reference sequence). The V end lost 0 bases, the J end lost 5 bases, and 17 bases lay between the germline ends. Remarks on this clone: The antigen remains undetermined.

Primers included in the PCR were 60 Vbeta and 13 Jbeta primers. Clones were sequenced by immunoSEQ multiplex PCR, and TCRdb holds only the in-frame ones, with some missing. The repertoire includes about 150,000 clones, less than 80% of them detected once, and under 2.5% sits in the top ten. Sequencing was performed on PBMCs. The sequence was collected from a man aged 30 to 45 in good health and CMV-seronegative. The chain combines TRBV6-6 with TRBJ2-7, with D perhaps matching TRBD1 (6 bases). The CDR3 reads CASSYSTWGRKNEQYF. CDR3 DNA sequence: TGTGCCAGCAGTTACTCGACCTGGGGGCGCAAGAACGAGCAGTACTTC.